Listed below are T cell receptor beta chains from one sample, sequenced in a study of technical replicates of blood from a handful of donors. Produced via immunoSEQ multiplex PCR; TCRdb's table is partial and in-frame only. The sample records 72,000 or so clones, around 92% being singletons. The sample was T cells isolated from PBMCs. The receptors shown here come from a human donor in good health. CDR3s include the opening cysteine and the closing phenylalanine or tryptophan. D genes are given only for firm matches. Not all rows give a size; the values are once, few, many and, for expanded clones, a class.

DNA	CDR3	size	J	D	V
TGCGCCAGCAGCTTAGCGGGAGGCTTCTACTACGAGCAGTACTTC	CASSLAGGFYYEQYF	once	TRBJ2-7	TRBD2	TRBV5-1
TGTGCCAGCAGAGATGGGACAGGAAGCGAAAAACTGTTTTTT	CASRDGTGSEKLFF	.	TRBJ1-4	TRBD1	TRBV6-6
TGTGCCAGCAGCACGCAGGGGGCGAACACTGAAGCTTTCTTT	CASSTQGANTEAFF	.	TRBJ1-1	TRBD1	TRBV7-3
TGTGCCAGCAGTGCCCAATCGAACACCGGGGAGCTGTTTTTT	CASSAQSNTGELFF	.	TRBJ2-2	.	TRBV6-1
TGTGCCAGCAGCCTTCTTGACAAAGAGACCCAGTACTTC	CASSLLDKETQYF	.	TRBJ2-5	.	TRBV13
TGTGCCAGCAGCCAAGATATGGCGGGCGACCACACAGATACGCAGTATTTT	CASSQDMAGDHTDTQYF	.	TRBJ2-3	.	TRBV4-2
TGTGCCAGCAGTGCGTCCCGGGATCGATATCACGAGCAGTACTTC	CASSASRDRYHEQYF	.	TRBJ2-7	.	TRBV2
TGTGCCAGCAGTTCCAACCCGGGACTAGCGGGAGGACTTGAGCAGTTCTTC	CASSSNPGLAGGLEQFF	.	TRBJ2-1	TRBD2	TRBV9
TGCAGTGCTCCCAGGGGTCATGAGCAGTTCTTC	CSAPRGHEQFF	once	TRBJ2-1	.	TRBV20-1
TGTGCCTGGAGTGTTCTGCCAGATTACAATGAGCAGTTCTTC	CAWSVLPDYNEQFF	.	TRBJ2-1	.	TRBV30
TGTGCCAGCAGCTCATCAGGGAACGAGCAGTACTTC	CASSSSGNEQYF	.	TRBJ2-7	.	TRBV5-6
TGTGCCAGCAGCTTGGGAGCGGGGTACGAGCAGTACTTC	CASSLGAGYEQYF	.	TRBJ2-7	TRBD2	TRBV11-2
TGTGCCACCAGCAGAGTGGCAGGAATTGAAAAACTGTTTTTT	CATSRVAGIEKLFF	once	TRBJ1-4	.	TRBV15
TGTGCCAGCGGGACGGGACACCTGTACGAGCAGTACTTC	CASGTGHLYEQYF	.	TRBJ2-7	.	TRBV6-4
TGTGCCAGCAGGATGGACAGCTACAATCAGCCCCAGCATTTT	CASRMDSYNQPQHF	.	TRBJ1-5	.	TRBV6-1
TGTGCCAGCAGCCGCCTCGGGACAGGGGAAAAACTGTTTTTT	CASSRLGTGEKLFF	.	TRBJ1-4	TRBD1	TRBV7-9
TGTGCCAGCAGTTATAGTCCGGGACAGGCCGCCTACGAGCAGTACTTC	CASSYSPGQAAYEQYF	once	TRBJ2-7	TRBD1	TRBV6-5
TGTGCCGGGACTTCAGGGTCCTACGAGCAGTACTTC	CAGTSGSYEQYF	.	TRBJ2-7	.	TRBV30
TGCGCCAGCAGCCAAGAGGACTCTCGATACGAGCAGTACTTC	CASSQEDSRYEQYF	.	TRBJ2-7	.	TRBV4-1
TGTGCCAGCAGTATAGCAGGGGGAATGCAGCCCCAGCATTTT	CASSIAGGMQPQHF	once	TRBJ1-5	TRBD1	TRBV27
TGTGCCAGCCTCGGGTTTAGCAATCAGCCCCAGCATTTT	CASLGFSNQPQHF	.	TRBJ1-5	.	TRBV28
TGTGCCAGCAGCTTCGGGTCGGTCTCCTACGAGCAGTACTTC	CASSFGSVSYEQYF	.	TRBJ2-7	.	TRBV7-8
TGCGCCAGCAGTGAACGCCTAAAGAGCGAGCAGTACTTC	CASSERLKSEQYF	.	TRBJ2-7	.	TRBV10-1
TGTGCCAGCAGCTCCATGACTAGCGGGAGGGATACGCAGTATTTT	CASSSMTSGRDTQYF	once	TRBJ2-3	TRBD2	TRBV6-1
TGTGCCACCAGCAGAGAAGCCGGGACTAGTGCCGAGCAGTACTTC	CATSREAGTSAEQYF	.	TRBJ2-7	TRBD2	TRBV15
TGTGCCAGCAGTGGACAGGGTCCTAACTATGGCTACACCTTC	CASSGQGPNYGYTF	.	TRBJ1-2	TRBD1	TRBV2
TGTGCCAGCAGTTCAACAGGGGGCCCGGCCGAAAAACTGTTTTTT	CASSSTGGPAEKLFF	.	TRBJ1-4	TRBD1	TRBV6-1
TGTGCCAGCAGCACCAGGACTAGCGGGTCCTACGAGCAGTACTTC	CASSTRTSGSYEQYF	.	TRBJ2-7	TRBD2	TRBV13
TGTGCCAGCAGCTTAGACGGGAGCAATGAGCAGTTCTTC	CASSLDGSNEQFF	.	TRBJ2-1	.	TRBV7-2
TGTGCCAGCAGCCCAGCGGTGGCGGTGAACATTCAGTACTTC	CASSPAVAVNIQYF	.	TRBJ2-4	.	TRBV11-2
TGTGCCAGCAGCGTAGGGGTGACAGGCACCTACGAGCAGTACTTC	CASSVGVTGTYEQYF	.	TRBJ2-7	.	TRBV9
TGTGCCTCCAAACAGGGGAAGTATAGCAATCAGCCCCAGCATTTT	CASKQGKYSNQPQHF	.	TRBJ1-5	TRBD1	TRBV19
TGTGCCAGCAGCTTAGCGGCAACAGATACGCAGTATTTT	CASSLAATDTQYF	.	TRBJ2-3	.	TRBV7-3
TGCGCCAGCAGTCACATCCGGGACAGGGTAGGAAGAATTGGGAAAGGCAATGAGCAGTTCTTC	CASSHIRDRVGRIGKGNEQFF	.	TRBJ2-1	TRBD1	TRBV23-1
TGCAGCGTGAGACACGTCATCATGAACACTGAAGCTTTCTTT	CSVRHVIMNTEAFF	.	TRBJ1-1	.	TRBV29-1
TGTGCCAGCAGCTACACTAGCGGGAGGGCCTACGAGCAGTACTTC	CASSYTSGRAYEQYF	.	TRBJ2-7	TRBD2	TRBV7-9
TGTGCCAGCACTCCAACAGGGTTCGGTCAGCCCCAGCATTTT	CASTPTGFGQPQHF	.	TRBJ1-5	.	TRBV28
TGTGCCAGCAGCTCGGGACTAGTAGAAGAGACCCAGTACTTC	CASSSGLVEETQYF	.	TRBJ2-5	TRBD2	TRBV11-2
TGTGCCAGCAGTTTATCTCCCGGGGGCTATGGCTACACCTTC	CASSLSPGGYGYTF	.	TRBJ1-2	.	TRBV28
TGCGCCAGCAGCGCGGGACAGCAGAACACTGAAGCTTTCTTT	CASSAGQQNTEAFF	.	TRBJ1-1	TRBD1	TRBV10-1
TGTGCCAGTAGTATTGGGGCGAGCAATCAGCCCCAGCATTTT	CASSIGASNQPQHF	.	TRBJ1-5	.	TRBV19
TGCAGCGTGGGAACAGGGGACTATGGCTACACCTTC	CSVGTGDYGYTF	.	TRBJ1-2	TRBD1	TRBV29-1
TGCGCCAGCAGCCAAGAAGGGGGCGTTGAAAAACTGTTTTTT	CASSQEGGVEKLFF	.	TRBJ1-4	TRBD1	TRBV4-3
TGTGCCAGCAGCCCCCCCAGGGGGACCACAGATACGCAGTATTTT	CASSPPRGTTDTQYF	.	TRBJ2-3	TRBD1	TRBV9
TGTGCCAGCAGCGGTAATAGCAATCAGCCCCAGCATTTT	CASSGNSNQPQHF	once	TRBJ1-5	.	TRBV9
TGTGCCAGTAGTGGAAGGACGGGGGACCTTACCTACGAGCAGTACTTC	CASSGRTGDLTYEQYF	once	TRBJ2-7	.	TRBV19
TGTGCCAGCAGTTTTACCTACGGGGATGGGAACACTGAAGCTTTCTTT	CASSFTYGDGNTEAFF	.	TRBJ1-1	.	TRBV28
TGTGCCAGCTCACTTAGGACAGGACTGAACACTGAAGCTTTCTTT	CASSLRTGLNTEAFF	.	TRBJ1-1	TRBD1	TRBV18
TGTGCCAGCAGCCAAGAGGATATCCGGGAGCAAGAGACCCAGTACTTC	CASSQEDIREQETQYF	.	TRBJ2-5	.	TRBV4-2
TGTGCCAGCAGTGAAGCGAGGACTGAAGCTTTCTTT	CASSEARTEAFF	few	TRBJ1-1	.	TRBV2
TGTGCCAGCAGTATCTCCGGGACAGGGGAGGCAGATACGCAGTATTTT	CASSISGTGEADTQYF	.	TRBJ2-3	TRBD1	TRBV27
TGTGCCAGCAGCCCCCGCCCTGCACGGTACGAGCAGTACTTC	CASSPRPARYEQYF	.	TRBJ2-7	.	TRBV28
TGTGCCAGCAGCTTATCACACAGGGGAGAGACCCAGTACTTC	CASSLSHRGETQYF	.	TRBJ2-5	TRBD1	TRBV7-3
TGCGCCAGCAGCCAAGCGGCAGGGACAGAGGCCGGGGAGCTGTTTTTT	CASSQAAGTEAGELFF	.	TRBJ2-2	TRBD1	TRBV4-3